This T cell receptor beta chain was sequenced for a study of CD8 T cells in ankylosing spondylitis. Study results and limitations: Characteristic of ankylosing spondylitis blood, it appeared, was a TCR beta motif comprising roughly 8 highly homologous variants.

The germline V gene has CDR1 SEHNR and CDR2 FQNEAQ (reference sequence). Deletions cut 1 base from V and 15 bases from J, with 19 bases between. The CDR3 totals 14 residues. This clonotype appeared many times. Its target is unknown. The TCR beta libraries were generated through quantitative 5'-RACE incorporating molecular barcodes. TCRdb recomputed calls from the 5' RACE reads with MiXCR, one row per CDR3 protein. The sample has about 220,000 distinct CDR3 sequences, about 7% seen once; the top ten hold over 12%. The sequence was obtained from a male donor with ankylosing spondylitis. What was sequenced was blood, either unsorted or a sorted T cell fraction (not recorded which). J is TRBJ2-1 and V is TRBV7-9; the D gene is possibly TRBD2 (6 bases). CDR3: CASSLGGSGYKLFF. The CDR3 bases are TGTGCCAGCAGCTTAGGCGGTAGCGGTTATAAGTTGTTCTTC.